The clone carrying this TCR beta chain was detected a few times. This specimen comes from a study of blood T cells in healthy people across ages. Across the whole study: The template switching approach captured approximately one barcoded beta molecule for every two T cells.

The V end lost 4 bases, the J end lost 2 bases, and 14 bases lay between the germline ends. Germline V CDR1 and CDR2: SNHLY, FYNNEI. This CDR3 contains 15 residues. With a J-beta primer mix and a sample-barcoded 5' primer, a second PCR ran 7 to 11 cycles. MiXCR, applied by TCRdb to the 5' RACE reads, yields one record per CDR3 protein. This sample has more than 650,000 distinct CDR3 sequences, with about a quarter found just once. The sample also formed part of further work on T cells of mothers and their children.

The sequencing input was blood. The TCR sequence derives from a boy between 5 and 17 years old in good health. V gene TRBV2 combines with J gene TRBJ2-5; tentatively, D is TRBD1 (6 bases). As DNA, the CDR3 is TGTGCCAGCAGTGGAGTGTGGGGGCCTCAAGAGACCCAGTACTTC. Its protein is CASSGVWGPQETQYF.